Following are 5 T cell receptor beta chains from one sample sequenced in a study of T-cell memory formation after mild COVID-19. TCRdb re-called the 5' RACE reads through MiXCR, storing one row per CDR3 protein. The table lists hundreds of thousands of distinct CDR3 sequences, about 16% of them singletons. The source material was PBMCs or a T cell subset sorted from them (not recorded which). The receptors shown here come from a man aged 18 to 30 who had mild COVID-19 (a few samples of this study predate the infection). Cell type and time point are not known.

This clonotype was seen a few times. The V call is TRBV7-3, the J call TRBJ2-3; the D is unclear. Germline CDR1 reads SGHTA; CDR2 reads FQGTGA. This CDR3 spans 13 amino acids. V lost 5 bases and J 1 base, leaving 7 bases between the germline ends. The CDR3 is CASSPERTDTQYF. The CDR3 DNA reads TGTGCCAGCAGCCCGGAACGCACAGATACGCAGTATTTT.

The chain links TRBV20-1 to TRBJ2-1, with TRBD2 matching 10 bases. CDR1 and CDR2 (germline): DFQATT, SNEGSKA (reference sequence). This CDR3 has 14 residues. CDR3 sequence: CSPQRASGGNEQFF. Here the CDR3 DNA reads TGCAGCCCTCAGCGAGCTAGCGGGGGAAATGAGCAGTTCTTC.

J is TRBJ2-3 and V is TRBV5-1; D is uncertain. Germline CDR1 and CDR2: SGHRS and YFSETQ. V was trimmed by 7 bases and J by 2 bases, leaving 17 bases between them. This CDR3 spans 15 amino acids. The CDR3 sequence is CASALDGRNTDTQYF. In nucleotides, the CDR3 is TGCGCCAGCGCCCTTGATGGGCGGAACACAGATACGCAGTATTTT.

In this sample, this clonotype turned up a few times. The rearrangement uses TRBV12-3 or TRBV12-4 and TRBJ1-1; 8 nucleotides align to TRBD1. The length of the CDR3 is 15 residues. V was pared by 6 bases and J by 11 bases, with 17 bases of the junction left unmatched. DNA of the CDR3: TGTGCCAGCAGCCCGCAGCAGGGGGCGGGGGGTCGGGCTTTCTTT. Translating it yields CASSPQQGAGGRAFF.

This chain links TRBV4-1 with TRBJ1-6; D might be TRBD1 (5 bases). Trimming removed 3 bases from V and 8 bases from J, with 20 bases in between. Germline V lookup: CDR1 MGHRA, CDR2 YSYEKL. The CDR3 spans 17 residues. CDR3: CASSQGVVARKDSPLHF. Written as DNA, the CDR3 is TGCGCCAGCAGCCAGGGGGTGGTTGCCAGGAAAGATTCACCCCTCCACTTT.